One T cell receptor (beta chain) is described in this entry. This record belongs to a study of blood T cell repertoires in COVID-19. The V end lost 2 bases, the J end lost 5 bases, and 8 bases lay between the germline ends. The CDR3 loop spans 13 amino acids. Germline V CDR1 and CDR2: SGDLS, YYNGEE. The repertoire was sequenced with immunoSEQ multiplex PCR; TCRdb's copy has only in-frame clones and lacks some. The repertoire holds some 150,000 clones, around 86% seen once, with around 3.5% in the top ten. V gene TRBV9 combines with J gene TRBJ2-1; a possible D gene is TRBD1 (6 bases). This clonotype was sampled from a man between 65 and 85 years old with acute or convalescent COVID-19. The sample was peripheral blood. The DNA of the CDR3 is TGTGCCAGCAGCGTCAGGGGTGACAATGAGCAGTTCTTC. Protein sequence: CASSVRGDNEQFF.